These 2 T cell receptor beta chains were sequenced from one sample in a study of shared clonotypes between healthy human individuals (dated by TCRdb to about 2020). Libraries were constructed by the immunoSEQ multiplex PCR assay. Sourced from immuneACCESS, this table was stored by TCRdb with only in-frame sequences that have V and J called. A share of the clones is absent; for the studies checked, an unresolved V gene accounts for under half, and the remainder has no known explanation. For this sample the table gives around 1 million clones, of which around 80% were detected only once. The top ten clones comprise approximately 1.5% of the sample. Sequenced sample: memory CD4+ T cells sorted from blood. Reading the label with the study, this specimen's cell subset or site is: CD45RA-negative fraction. The receptors were sampled from a man younger than 35 in good health.

The J gene is TRBJ2-5, the V gene TRBV7-9, with 7 nucleotides matching TRBD2. From germline, CDR1 is SEHNR and CDR2 FQNEAQ (reference sequence). This CDR3 comprises 17 residues. The V gene end was trimmed by 5 bases and the J gene end by 1 base; junction bases not matched to a gene: 13. CDR3 sequence reads: CASSQGGGGGPQETQYF. The CDR3 coding sequence is TGTGCCAGCAGCCAGGGCGGAGGCGGGGGTCCCCAAGAGACCCAGTACTTC. Filled out from reference TRBV7-9 and TRBJ2-5, the complete variable domain reads DTGVSQNPRHKITKRGQNVTFRCDPISEHNRLYWYRQTLGQGPEFLTYFQNEAQLEKSRLLSDRFSAERPKGSFSTLEIQRTEQGDSAMYLCASSQGGGGGPQETQYFGPGTRLLVL.

The V call is TRBV5-1, the J call TRBJ1-2, with D hard to call. In germline, CDR1 is SGHRS, CDR2 YFSETQ. Trimming stripped 1 base from V and 3 bases from J, with 13 bases between. The CDR3 length is 15 residues. The CDR3 DNA follows: TGCGCCAGCAGCTTGTCGTTCCCCACGGACTATGGCTACACCTTC. This encodes CASSLSFPTDYGYTF.